The 23 T cell receptor beta chains below come from one sample, sequenced in a study of CD8+ T cells in alopecia areata. Extraction of RNA preceded its reverse transcription into cDNA, which served as the sequencing template. Sequencing was performed with immunoSEQ multiplex PCR; in TCRdb, only in-frame clones are kept and a portion is missing. The sample contains about 180,000 clones, about 60% of which appear only once. The source material was CD4+ T cells sorted from blood, sampled at week 0. The source is a human donor with alopecia areata.

The chain joins TRBV27 to TRBJ2-3, with D possibly TRBD2 on 6 matching bases. The CDR3 sequence is 15 residues long. The germline V gene encodes CDR1 MNHEY and CDR2 SMNVEV (reference sequence). V lost 6 bases to trimming and J lost 6 bases, with 19 bases between them. The CDR3 DNA sequence: TGTGCCAGCAGCCAGACCTCCGGGGGACTCGATACGCAGTATTTT. Its translation: CASSQTSGGLDTQYF.

The chain links TRBV13 to TRBJ2-5; D remains ambiguous. CDR1 PRHDT and CDR2 FYEKMQ come from the germline V gene (reference sequence). Trimming left V 5 bases short and J 0 bases short, with 13 bases between. The CDR3 loop spans 15 amino acids. The CDR3 DNA sequence: TGTGCCAGCAGCCGCGCCGCGGATTACCAAGAGACCCAGTACTTC. Protein product: CASSRAADYQETQYF. The complete variable domain, with remaining parts taken from reference TRBV13 and TRBJ2-5, reads AAGVIQSPRHLIKEKRETATLKCYPIPRHDTVYWYQQGPGQDPQFLISFYEKMQSDKGSIPDRFSAQQFSDYHSELNMSSLELGDSALYFCASSRAADYQETQYFGPGTRLLVL.

V and J are TRBV30 and TRBJ2-3; no clear D gene. The V gene's germline CDR1 is GTSNPN and CDR2 SVGIG (reference sequence). CDR3 size: 15 residues. Trimming removed 4 bases at V and 1 base at J, with 15 bases between. The CDR3 bases are TGTGCCTGGACCGTCGGCTTGCCGGGCACAGATACGCAGTATTTT. As protein: CAWTVGLPGTDTQYF. Full variable domain (rest looked up from reference TRBV30 and TRBJ2-3): SQTIHQWPATLVQPVGSPLSLECTVEGTSNPNLYWYRQAAGRGLQLLFYSVGIGQISSEVPQNLSASRPQDRQFILSSKKLLLSDSGFYLCAWTVGLPGTDTQYFGPGTRLTVL.

This chain uses TRBV7-8 with TRBJ1-1; D possibly corresponds to TRBD1 (5 bases). Germline loops: CDR1 SGHVS, CDR2 FQNEAQ. This CDR3 is built from 14 residues. The V end was cut by 4 bases, the J end by 4 bases, with 13 bases between. The CDR3 sequence is CASSSTGSGTEAFF. CDR3 nucleotides: TGTGCCAGCAGCTCCACAGGTTCAGGCACTGAAGCTTTCTTT.

The chain links TRBV7-2 to TRBJ2-7; 12 bases agree with TRBD2. The CDR3 has 16 residues. V gave up 4 bases and J gave up 0 bases; unmatched junction bases: 4. In germline, CDR1 is SGHTA, CDR2 FQGNSA. The DNA for the CDR3 is TGTGCCAGCAGCTATACTAGCGGGGGGACCTCCTACGAGCAGTACTTC. It translates to CASSYTSGGTSYEQYF.

The rearrangement links TRBV29-1 to TRBJ2-3; TRBD1 matches at 9 bases. Germline lookup yields CDR1 SQVTM and CDR2 ANQGSEA. V gave up 2 bases and J gave up 3 bases; unmatched junction bases: 6. The CDR3 is 15 residues long. This CDR3 is CSVEPEQGATDTQYF. As DNA, the CDR3 is TGCAGCGTTGAACCGGAACAGGGGGCAACAGATACGCAGTATTTT.

This clone was detected only a few times. The rearrangement uses TRBV7-9 and TRBJ2-7; D not certain. Per the germline V gene, CDR1 is SEHNR and CDR2 is FQNEAQ (reference sequence). The CDR3 is 14 amino acids. The ends were cut back, 4 bases at V and 2 bases at J, with 12 bases in the middle. The CDR3 protein is CASSSTDTAYEQYF. In nucleotides, the CDR3 is TGTGCCAGCAGCTCGACCGACACGGCCTACGAGCAGTACTTC. The whole variable domain, filled in from reference TRBV7-9 and TRBJ2-7, reads DTGVSQNPRHKITKRGQNVTFRCDPISEHNRLYWYRQTLGQGPEFLTYFQNEAQLEKSRLLSDRFSAERPKGSFSTLEIQRTEQGDSAMYLCASSSTDTAYEQYFGPGTRLTVT.

Here the CDR3 reads CASMDNSYEQYF. The DNA of the CDR3 is TGTGCCAGCATGGACAATTCCTACGAGCAGTACTTC. The J gene is TRBJ2-7, the V gene TRBV2, with a weak D call TRBD1 (5 bases). The germline V gene encodes CDR1 SNHLY and CDR2 FYNNEI. The CDR3 totals 12 residues. The V end was cut by 7 bases, the J end by 1 base, with 8 bases between.

The rearrangement links TRBV6-5 to TRBJ2-7, with TRBD1 matching over 11 bases. CDR1 and CDR2 (germline): MNHEY, SVGAGI. This CDR3 spans 15 amino acids. Unmatched junction bases numbered 3, after V lost 2 bases and J lost 3 bases. The CDR3 nucleotides read TGTGCCAGCAGTTACATGGGACAGGGGGGCTACGAGCAGTACTTC. Translation gives CASSYMGQGGYEQYF.

This clone was seen more than once but under ten times. The chain carries TRBV11-1 and TRBJ2-5; D call uncertain. Trimming cost V 5 bases and J 5 bases, with 12 bases left between them. The CDR3 extends over 13 amino acids. CDR1 is SGHAT and CDR2 is FQDESV in the germline V gene (reference sequence). The CDR3 reads CASSPKSMETQYF. As DNA, the CDR3 is TGTGCCAGCAGCCCGAAAAGTATGGAGACCCAGTACTTC.

The chain couples TRBV29-1 to TRBJ1-1, with D hard to call. The V and J ends lost 6 bases and 0 bases respectively, with 17 bases between them. Germline assignment: CDR1 SQVTM and CDR2 ANQGSEA. This CDR3 spans 15 amino acids. The CDR3 nucleotides read TGCAGCGTCGTACGAAGAGGACGGATGAACACTGAAGCTTTCTTT. This translates into CSVVRRGRMNTEAFF.

This clone was detected only a few times. This CDR3 is also generated by other DNA sequences in the sample. This chain connects TRBV6-1 to TRBJ1-2, with unresolved D. Trimming removed 6 bases at V and 0 bases at J, with 8 bases between. CDR1 and CDR2 from the germline V gene are MNHNS and SASEGT. The CDR3 has 13 amino acids. The CDR3, as DNA: TGTGCCAGCAGCCCCGGGGCTAACTATGGCTACACCTTC. Translation: CASSPGANYGYTF.

The chain combines TRBV7-2 with TRBJ1-2; D is ambiguous. V lost 8 bases and J lost 4, with 11 bases in between. Per the germline V gene, CDR1 is SGHTA and CDR2 is FQGNSA. This CDR3 comprises 12 residues. CDR3 DNA: TGTGCCAGCGGGGAAAGTGCCTATGGCTACACCTTC. This codes for CASGESAYGYTF. The full variable domain, rest sourced from reference TRBV7-2 and TRBJ1-2, is GAGVSQSPSNKVTEKGKDVELRCDPISGHTALYWYRQSLGQGLEFLIYFQGNSAPDKSGLPSDRFSAERTGGSVSTLTIQRTQQEDSAVYLCASGESAYGYTFGSGTRLTVV.

Of note for this clone: This specimen includes other DNA sequences encoding the same CDR3. This chain joins TRBV6-5 and TRBJ1-5; 7 bases fit TRBD1. From germline, CDR1 is MNHEY and CDR2 SVGAGI. Trimming took 6 bases from V and 2 from J; bases not matched to a gene: 4. This CDR3 contains 14 residues. CDR3 protein: CASSAGTGNQPQHF. The CDR3 region has the DNA TGTGCCAGCAGCGCGGGGACAGGCAATCAGCCCCAGCATTTT.

The J gene is TRBJ2-3, the V gene TRBV6-5, with unresolved D. CDR3 length: 14 amino acids. The V and J ends lost 2 bases and 2 bases respectively, with 8 bases between them. Germline V gene sequence: CDR1 MNHEY, CDR2 SVGAGI. CDR3 sequence (DNA): TGTGCCAGCAGTTACCTGGGAAACACAGATACGCAGTATTTT. This sequence encodes CASSYLGNTDTQYF.

The chain employs TRBV5-6 and TRBJ1-2; 11 bases agree with TRBD1. V shed 4 bases, J shed 4 bases, and the junction held 6 bases outside the gene matches. Germline values: CDR1 SGHDT, CDR2 YYEEEE. The CDR3 consists of 15 residues. CDR3 residues: CASSTTGTGGYGYTF. DNA of the CDR3: TGTGCCAGCAGCACAACCGGGACAGGGGGCTATGGCTACACCTTC.

A single count supports this clone. CDR3 in DNA: TGTGCCAGCATGCGGGCAGACCCTAATTCACCCCTCCACTTT. Its translation: CASMRADPNSPLHF. V and J are TRBV6-1 and TRBJ1-6; D call uncertain. CDR1 MNHNS and CDR2 SASEGT come from the germline V gene. Between the trimmed V and J ends, which lost 7 bases and 6 bases, there was a span of 13 bases. This CDR3 is 14 amino acids long.

There are a few counts of this clone. The gene calls are TRBV5-1 and TRBJ2-2; D possibly corresponds to TRBD1 (5 bases). Germline V gene data show CDR1 as SGHRS and CDR2 as YFSETQ. V was trimmed by 4 bases and J by 1 base, leaving 11 bases between them. The CDR3 sequence is 15 residues long. CDR3 loop: CASSPSTGNTGELFF. The DNA for the CDR3 is TGCGCCAGCAGCCCGTCAACAGGGAACACCGGGGAGCTGTTTTTT. Based on the CDR3 plus reference TRBV5-1 and TRBJ2-2, the full variable domain is KAGVTQTPRYLIKTRGQQVTLSCSPISGHRSVSWYQQTPGQGLQFLFEYFSETQRNKGNFPGRFSGRQFSNSRSEMNVSTLELGDSALYLCASSPSTGNTGELFFGEGSRLTVL.

The chain uses TRBV7-9 and TRBJ1-2; tentative D call: TRBD1 (6 bases). From germline, CDR1 is SEHNR and CDR2 FQNEAQ (reference sequence). The CDR3 has 12 residues. The ends were cut back, 5 bases at V and 8 bases at J, with 12 bases in the middle. DNA for the CDR3: TGTGCCAGCAGCCAGGACAGAAGGGGCTACACCTTC. It codes for CASSQDRRGYTF. Based on the CDR3 plus reference TRBV7-9 and TRBJ1-2, the full variable domain is DTGVSQNPRHKITKRGQNVTFRCDPISEHNRLYWYRQTLGQGPEFLTYFQNEAQLEKSRLLSDRFSAERPKGSFSTLEIQRTEQGDSAMYLCASSQDRRGYTFGSGTRLTVV.

This clone was observed at least ten times. V and J are TRBV2 and TRBJ1-5; no clear D. Germline V gene lookup returns CDR1 SNHLY and CDR2 FYNNEI. V was clipped by 7 bases and J by 3 bases, with 10 bases between them. The CDR3 runs 13 residues. CDR3 loop: CASNGQNNQPQHF. CDR3 DNA sequence: TGTGCCAGCAATGGCCAGAACAATCAGCCCCAGCATTTT.

The table lists this clone with many counts. The J gene is TRBJ2-5, the V gene TRBV19; D tentatively reads TRBD1 or TRBD2 (6 bases each). Germline CDR1 LNHDA, CDR2 SQIVND (reference sequence). The CDR3 is 15 amino acids. V lost 6 bases and J lost 4, with 18 bases in between. The CDR3 sequence is CASSRGGRMTETQYF. Here the CDR3 DNA reads TGTGCCAGTAGCCGTGGGGGGCGTATGACAGAGACCCAGTACTTC.

The chain recombines TRBV5-1 with TRBJ2-7; D remains unclear. The CDR3 runs 15 residues. V gave up 0 bases and J gave up 0 bases, with 10 bases separating them. The germline V gene encodes CDR1 SGHRS and CDR2 YFSETQ. This chain's CDR3 is CASSLEVTGSYEQYF. The CDR3 DNA sequence: TGCGCCAGCAGCTTGGAGGTGACCGGCTCCTACGAGCAGTACTTC.

J is TRBJ2-1 and V is TRBV7-2; tentatively, D is TRBD1 (5 bases). Trimming removed 5 bases from V and 0 bases from J, with 11 bases in between. CDR1 and CDR2 (germline): SGHTA, FQGNSA. The CDR3 totals 15 residues. DNA for the CDR3: TGTGCCAGCAGCCCACAGGTGAGCTCCTACAATGAGCAGTTCTTC. Translation: CASSPQVSSYNEQFF.